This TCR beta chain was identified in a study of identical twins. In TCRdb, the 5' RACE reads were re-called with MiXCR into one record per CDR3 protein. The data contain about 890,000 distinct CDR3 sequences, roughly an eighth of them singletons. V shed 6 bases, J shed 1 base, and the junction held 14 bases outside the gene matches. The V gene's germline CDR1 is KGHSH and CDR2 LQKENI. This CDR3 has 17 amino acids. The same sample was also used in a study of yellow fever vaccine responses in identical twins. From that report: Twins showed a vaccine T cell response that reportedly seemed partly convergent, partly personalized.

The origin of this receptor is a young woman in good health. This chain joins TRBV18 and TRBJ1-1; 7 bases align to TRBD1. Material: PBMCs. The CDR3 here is CASSPNNYRGGNTEAFF. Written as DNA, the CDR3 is TGTGCCAGCTCCCCTAATAACTACAGGGGCGGGAACACTGAAGCTTTCTTT.